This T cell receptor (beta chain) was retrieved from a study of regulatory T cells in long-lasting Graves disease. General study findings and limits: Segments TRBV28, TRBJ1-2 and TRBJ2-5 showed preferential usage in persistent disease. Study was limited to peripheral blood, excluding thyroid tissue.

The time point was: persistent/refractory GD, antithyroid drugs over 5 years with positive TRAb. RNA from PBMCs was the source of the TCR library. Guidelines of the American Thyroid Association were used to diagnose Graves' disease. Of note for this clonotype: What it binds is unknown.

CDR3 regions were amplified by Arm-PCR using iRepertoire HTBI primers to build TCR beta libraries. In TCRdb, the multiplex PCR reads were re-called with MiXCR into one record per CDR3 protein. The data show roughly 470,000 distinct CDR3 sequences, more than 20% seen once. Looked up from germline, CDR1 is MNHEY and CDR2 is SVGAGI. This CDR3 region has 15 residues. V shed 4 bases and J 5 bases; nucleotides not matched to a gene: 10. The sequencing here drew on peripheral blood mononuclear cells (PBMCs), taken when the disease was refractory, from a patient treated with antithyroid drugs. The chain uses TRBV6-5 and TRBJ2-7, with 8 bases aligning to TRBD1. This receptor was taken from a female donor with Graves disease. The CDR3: CASSSSRQGRNEQYF. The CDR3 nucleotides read TGTGCCAGCAGTTCTTCTCGACAGGGGCGGAACGAGCAGTACTTC.